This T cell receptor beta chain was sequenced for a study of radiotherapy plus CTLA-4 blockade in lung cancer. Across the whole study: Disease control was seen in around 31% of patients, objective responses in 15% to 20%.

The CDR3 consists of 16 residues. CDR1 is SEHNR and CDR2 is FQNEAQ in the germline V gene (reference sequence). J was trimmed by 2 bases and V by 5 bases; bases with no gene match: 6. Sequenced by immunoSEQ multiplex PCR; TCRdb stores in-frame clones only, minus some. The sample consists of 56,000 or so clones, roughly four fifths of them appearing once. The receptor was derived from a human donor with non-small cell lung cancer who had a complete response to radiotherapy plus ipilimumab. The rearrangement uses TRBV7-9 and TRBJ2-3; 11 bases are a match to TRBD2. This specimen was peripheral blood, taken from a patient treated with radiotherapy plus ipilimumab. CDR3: CASSQGTSGFTDTQYF. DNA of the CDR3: TGTGCCAGCAGCCAGGGGACTAGCGGATTCACAGATACGCAGTATTTT.